A single sample is the source of the 31 T cell receptor beta chains below, sequenced in a study of graft-versus-host responses after intestinal transplantation. Data came from immunoSEQ multiplex PCR; TCRdb stores just in-frame clones and leaves some out. The table lists approximately 19,000 clones, approximately 79% of them singletons. Researchers processed graft tissue to release intraepithelial and lamina propria lymphocytes. The sample here was ileum tissue, taken about 3 weeks after intestinal transplant. The receptors stem from a human patient who received an intestinal transplant, so some T cells may come from the graft donor.

The V and J genes are TRBV5-1 and TRBJ1-2; 7 positions agree with TRBD1. CDR3 length equals 15 residues. Trimming cost V 4 bases and J 3 bases; bases outside gene matches: 9. Germline CDR1 and CDR2: SGHRS and YFSETQ. CDR3 DNA: TGCGCCAGCAGCGTGCGAAACAGGGGATACTATGGCTACACCTTC. Translating gives CASSVRNRGYYGYTF.

This clone was observed a handful of times. The CDR3 nucleotides are TGTGCCAGCGAGGAGCGGGAGGCCGGGGAGCTGTTTTTT. This sequence encodes CASEEREAGELFF. The rearrangement uses TRBV6-1 and TRBJ2-2; 9 bases are a match to TRBD2. Trimming took 8 bases from V and 6 from J; bases not matched to a gene: 4. Looked up from germline, CDR1 is MNHNS and CDR2 is SASEGT. CDR3 length: 13 amino acids.

V is TRBV9 and J is TRBJ2-5; D remains unclear. Near its end, the DNA agrees better with TRBJ2-7, so the J call may be wrong. This CDR3 region has 16 residues. Germline-derived CDR1 and CDR2 are SGDLS and YYNGEE. In DNA, the CDR3 is TGTGCCAGCAGCGTAGACCGGAGCGCCCCCGACTACGAGCAGTACTTC. Encoded protein: CASSVDRSAPDYEQYF.

The chain uses TRBV15 and TRBJ2-3; 9 nucleotides match TRBD2. J lost 1 base, V lost 0 bases, and 2 bases had no gene match. This CDR3 region has 16 residues. Germline V gene data show CDR1 as LNHNV and CDR2 as YYDKDF (reference sequence). CDR3 in amino acids: CATSRESGRCTDTQYF. DNA for the CDR3: TGTGCCACCAGCAGAGAAAGCGGGAGGTGCACAGATACGCAGTATTTT.

The genes are TRBV2 and TRBJ1-5; D is ambiguous. V lost 7 bases and J 0 bases, leaving 7 bases between the germline ends. Per the germline V gene, CDR1 is SNHLY and CDR2 is FYNNEI. The CDR3 length is 13 residues. The CDR3 reads CASKAYSNQPQHF. The CDR3 nucleotides read TGTGCCAGCAAAGCCTATAGCAATCAGCCCCAGCATTTT.

In its sample, this clone was seen once. The chain joins TRBV7-2 to TRBJ1-1; a weak D match, TRBD1 (5 bases). The CDR3 length is 15 residues. V lost 6 bases and J lost 2, with 16 bases in between. Germline loops: CDR1 SGHTA, CDR2 FQGNSA. The CDR3 sequence is CASRRGGTQNTEAFF. CDR3 sequence (DNA): TGTGCCAGCAGGAGAGGCGGGACGCAAAACACTGAAGCTTTCTTT.

The chain links TRBV4-2 to TRBJ2-5, with 8 nucleotides matching TRBD1. CDR1 is LGHNA and CDR2 is YNFKEQ in the germline V gene. This CDR3 comprises 16 residues. Trimming at V came to 1 base and at J to 0 bases, leaving 4 bases not matched to a gene. CDR3 coding DNA: TGTGCCAGCAGCCAAGTGGACAGGGCCTACCAAGAGACCCAGTACTTC. This codes for CASSQVDRAYQETQYF.

The chain has TRBV19 and TRBJ1-3; D possibly corresponds to TRBD1 (5 bases). V gave up 3 bases and J gave up 4 bases, with 10 bases separating them. From germline, CDR1 is LNHDA and CDR2 SQIVND (reference sequence). This CDR3 contains 14 residues. CDR3 nucleotides: TGTGCCAGTAGTATCGGATACAGGGGAAACACCATATATTTT. Encoded protein: CASSIGYRGNTIYF.

The CDR3, as DNA: TGTGCCAGCAGTTTATCCGGACAGGGGGCCCTCCTCGAGCAGTACTTC. It codes for CASSLSGQGALLEQYF. This sequence joins TRBV27 and TRBJ2-7; 11 nucleotides align to TRBD1. Trimming cost V 0 bases and J 6 bases; bases outside gene matches: 7. The CDR3 is 16 residues long. Germline loops: CDR1 MNHEY, CDR2 SMNVEV (reference sequence).

This clone was seen just once. V and J are TRBV27 and TRBJ2-7; D is possibly TRBD1 (5 bases). The CDR3 runs to 15 residues. The V end lost 8 bases, the J end lost 2 bases, and 19 bases lay between the germline ends. Germline assignment: CDR1 MNHEY and CDR2 SMNVEV (reference sequence). This CDR3 is CASGARGVPAYEQYF. In DNA form, the CDR3 reads TGTGCCAGCGGGGCTAGAGGTGTTCCCGCCTACGAGCAGTACTTC.

The chain combines TRBV6-5 with TRBJ2-1; no firm D call. Trimming pared 0 bases from V and 9 bases from J, leaving 15 bases between. Germline CDR1 and CDR2: MNHEY and SVGAGI. This CDR3 spans 15 amino acids. The CDR3 DNA reads TGTGCCAGCAGTTACTCTACGACTTTTTCTGGTGAGCAGTTCTTC. Translated, it gives CASSYSTTFSGEQFF.

The chain is built from TRBV23-1 and TRBJ1-2; TRBD1 matches 8 bases. TRBV23-1 is sorted into the ORF group, with uncertain function. V trimming: 1 base; J trimming: 3 bases; junction bases outside the gene matches: 7. The CDR3 is 16 amino acids. CDR3 coding DNA: TGCGCCAGCAGTCAATACGTTTACAGGGGGGACTATGGCTACACCTTC. As protein: CASSQYVYRGDYGYTF.

The rearrangement links TRBV7-8 to TRBJ2-7; D is unresolved. Germline V gene sequence: CDR1 SGHVS, CDR2 FQNEAQ. Between the trimmed V and J ends, which lost 5 bases and 4 bases, there was a span of 6 bases. The CDR3 has 11 residues. The CDR3 DNA is TGTGCCAGCAGCCCCTCGTACGAGCAGTACTTC. It is translated as CASSPSYEQYF.

As to this clone: This sample includes further DNA sequences coding for the same CDR3. J is TRBJ2-7 and V is TRBV4-2, with D unresolved. Germline CDR1 is LGHNA and CDR2 is YNFKEQ. This CDR3 region has 15 residues. V lost 0 bases and J lost 0, with 9 bases in between. The CDR3 sequence is CASSQEAGFSYEQYF. Written as DNA, the CDR3 is TGTGCCAGCAGCCAAGAGGCAGGTTTCTCCTACGAGCAGTACTTC.

V and J are TRBV25-1 and TRBJ2-7; D gene uncertain. The length of the CDR3 is 10 residues. Trimming cost V 3 bases and J 7 bases, with 4 bases left between them. In germline, CDR1 is MGHDK, CDR2 SYGVNS. Here the CDR3 reads CASSDREQYF. DNA for the CDR3: TGTGCCAGCAGTGACAGGGAGCAGTACTTC.

V usage is TRBV27 and J usage is TRBJ2-6, with 7 bases fitting TRBD1. CDR3 size: 16 residues. V shed 5 bases, J shed 3 bases, and the junction held 7 bases outside the gene matches. Germline assignment: CDR1 MNHEY and CDR2 SMNVEV (reference sequence). Here the CDR3 DNA reads TGTGCCAGCAGTATGACAGGGTTGTTTGGGGCCAACGTCCTGACTTTC. Translating gives CASSMTGLFGANVLTF.

The CDR3 DNA sequence: TGCAGCGGGAGTAGAGGGAGCAATCAGCCCCAGCATTTT. Protein product: CSGSRGSNQPQHF. The chain employs TRBV29-1 and TRBJ1-5; D gene unclear. The CDR3 has 13 residues. V shed 7 bases and J shed 1 base, with 11 bases lying between them. Per the germline V gene, CDR1 is SQVTM and CDR2 is ANQGSEA.

The gene calls are TRBV11-3 and TRBJ2-7; TRBD2 agrees at 13 bases. Unmatched junction bases numbered 15, after V lost 3 bases and J lost 10 bases. The CDR3 covers 17 residues. Germline CDR1 and CDR2: SGHNT and YENEEA. CDR3 sequence reads: CASSLVYDTSGGARQYF. The CDR3 DNA sequence: TGTGCCAGCAGCTTGGTCTACGATACTAGCGGGGGGGCCAGACAGTACTTC.

In this sample, this clone is medium-sized. The chain joins TRBV27 to TRBJ2-1; D perhaps matches TRBD2 (5 bases). Between the trimmed V and J ends, which lost 5 bases and 8 bases, there was a span of 13 bases. Germline CDR1 MNHEY, CDR2 SMNVEV (reference sequence). The CDR3 totals 13 residues. The CDR3 nucleotides are TGTGCCAGCAGTCTCACTAGTCGGTATGAGCAGTTCTTC. Its protein is CASSLTSRYEQFF.

The V call is TRBV19, the J call TRBJ1-2; D is unclear. Germline V CDR1 and CDR2: LNHDA, SQIVND (reference sequence). The CDR3 has 13 amino acids. Trimming took 1 base from V and 2 from J, leaving 5 bases between them. The CDR3 coding sequence is TGTGCCAGTAGTATAGCCGTCAACTATGGCTACACCTTC. Translated: CASSIAVNYGYTF. Filled out from reference TRBV19 and TRBJ1-2, the complete variable domain reads DGGITQSPKYLFRKEGQNVTLSCEQNLNHDAMYWYRQDPGQGLRLIYYSQIVNDFQKGDIAEGYSVSREKKESFPLTVTSAQKNPTAFYLCASSIAVNYGYTFGSGTRLTVV.

The V gene is TRBV27, the J gene TRBJ2-1, with D possibly TRBD2 on 5 matching bases. This CDR3 spans 16 amino acids. Germline-derived CDR1 and CDR2 are MNHEY and SMNVEV (reference sequence). V was pared by 2 bases and J by 7 bases, with 18 bases between. The CDR3 nucleotides read TGTGCCAGCAGTTTAGTTTGGGGAGTCTACGCTAATGAGCAGTTCTTC. This translates into CASSLVWGVYANEQFF.

The J gene is TRBJ1-1, the V gene TRBV2; 8 bases map to TRBD1. The CDR3 runs 16 residues. Germline assignment: CDR1 SNHLY and CDR2 FYNNEI. Germline trimming cut 4 bases from V and 1 base from J; bases unmatched to any gene: 8. DNA for the CDR3: TGTGCCAGCAGTGGAGACAGGGGCGCCGCGAACACTGAAGCTTTCTTT. Protein sequence: CASSGDRGAANTEAFF.

This chain joins TRBV15 and TRBJ1-1, with D maybe TRBD1 (5 bases). Trimming took 5 bases from V and 3 from J, leaving 22 bases between them. The CDR3 length is 17 residues. Germline CDR1 reads LNHNV; CDR2 reads YYDKDF (reference sequence). CDR3 in amino acids: CATSRRWAGRLYTEAFF. The CDR3 DNA follows: TGTGCCACCAGCCGACGTTGGGCAGGGAGGTTGTACACTGAAGCTTTCTTT.

V is TRBV30 and J is TRBJ1-2; the D gene is possibly TRBD1 (6 bases). Germline CDR1 reads GTSNPN; CDR2 reads SVGIG (reference sequence). This CDR3 comprises 13 residues. Trimming cost V 7 bases and J 3 bases, with 15 bases left between them. The CDR3 DNA follows: TGTGCCTCCCAGCGGGACACCCACTATGGCTACACCTTC. It specifies CASQRDTHYGYTF.

V is TRBV5-4 and J is TRBJ1-3, with 12 bases fitting TRBD1. The CDR3 loop spans 17 amino acids. V trimming: 2 bases; J trimming: 2 bases; junction bases outside the gene matches: 5. Germline-derived CDR1 and CDR2 are SGHNT and YYREEE (reference sequence). CDR3 in DNA: TGTGCCAGCAGCTTTGGGGGACAGGGGGCAACTGGAAACACCATATATTTT. This translates into CASSFGGQGATGNTIYF.

This clone has only a few counts. The chain couples TRBV4-3 to TRBJ1-1; no clear D. The CDR3 consists of 13 residues. The germline V gene has CDR1 LGHNA and CDR2 YSLEER. With 4 bases removed from V and 8 bases from J, the gap between germline ends came to 14 bases. CDR3 nucleotide sequence: TGCGCCAGCAGCCCGGTGGGAGTTAGCGAAGCTTTCTTT. It specifies CASSPVGVSEAFF.

V and J are TRBV2 and TRBJ1-4; tentative D call: TRBD1 (5 bases). Germline CDR1 reads SNHLY; CDR2 reads FYNNEI. The CDR3 length is 15 residues. V gave up 5 bases and J gave up 5 bases, with 15 bases separating them. The CDR3 here is CASSHERGLNEKLFF. The CDR3 DNA reads as TGTGCCAGCAGTCATGAGCGGGGCCTCAATGAAAAACTGTTTTTT.

The chain uses TRBV5-4 and TRBJ2-7; maybe TRBD2 (5 bases). CDR1 and CDR2 (germline): SGHNT, YYREEE (reference sequence). The CDR3 is 13 amino acids. Trimming cost V 0 bases and J 6 bases, with 10 bases left between them. The CDR3 DNA reads as TGTGCCAGCAGCTTGGATCGGGGAAGCGAGCAGTACTTC. Protein sequence: CASSLDRGSEQYF.

This sequence joins TRBV27 and TRBJ2-1; no definite D call. The V end was cut by 1 base, the J end by 6 bases, with 7 bases between. The CDR3 spans 13 residues. Germline values: CDR1 MNHEY, CDR2 SMNVEV (reference sequence). CDR3 coding DNA: TGTGCCAGCAGTTTATTTACTTTCAATGAGCAGTTCTTC. Protein product: CASSLFTFNEQFF.

The genes are TRBV29-1 and TRBJ2-5; 9 bases match TRBD1. Germline V gene data show CDR1 as SQVTM and CDR2 as ANQGSEA. The CDR3 sequence is 13 residues long. V dropped 5 bases and J dropped 5; count of bases not matched to a gene: 6. CDR3 DNA sequence: TGCAGCGTTATCACAGGGGGCCGGGAGACCCAGTACTTC. Encoded protein: CSVITGGRETQYF.

The J gene is TRBJ1-4, the V gene TRBV4-2; 7 bases line up with TRBD1. Trimming removed 0 bases from V and 3 bases from J; junction bases left unmatched: 1. The germline gives CDR1 LGHNA, CDR2 YNFKEQ. The CDR3 covers 15 residues. The CDR3 reads CASSQEGQANEKLFF. For the CDR3, the DNA is TGTGCCAGCAGCCAAGAAGGACAGGCTAATGAAAAACTGTTTTTT.